Shown below are 27 T cell receptor beta chains from a single sample sequenced in a study of breast tumors, draining lymph nodes, adjacent tissues. TCRdb used MiXCR to reprocess the multiplex PCR reads, holding one entry per CDR3 protein. The repertoire has about 12,000 distinct CDR3 sequences, just over 70% of them found once; the top ten carry 44%. Sequencing was carried out using tumor-adjacent breast tissue. All receptors come from a female donor with breast cancer. Some clones in this sample may be carry-over from other donors' samples.

The V and J genes are TRBV2 and TRBJ1-6; D is uncertain. Trimming cost V 6 bases and J 0 bases, with 12 bases left between them. This CDR3 has 16 residues. Germline CDR1 SNHLY, CDR2 FYNNEI. The DNA of the CDR3 is TGTGCCAGCAGATCGACCGTGAGCTCCTATAATTCACCCCTCCACTTT. Protein product: CASRSTVSSYNSPLHF.

Relative to its sample, this clonotype is medium-sized. The junction departs from germline at one end; a sequencing error may be responsible. The V and J genes are TRBV7-9 and TRBJ2-2; the match to TRBD2 covers 12 bases. Germline CDR1 and CDR2: SEHNR and FQNEAQ (reference sequence). The CDR3 sequence is 15 residues long. The CDR3 coding sequence is TGTGCCAGCAGCCTAGCGGGAGGGAAAACCGGGGAGCTGTTTTTT. It is translated as CASSLAGGKTGELFF.

The chain carries TRBV4-1 and TRBJ2-2; D possibly uses TRBD1 or TRBD2 (5 bases each). Per the germline V gene, CDR1 is MGHRA and CDR2 is YSYEKL. CDR3 length: 16 amino acids. Trimming left V 0 bases short and J 0 bases short, with 8 bases between. CDR3: CASSQEGRSNTGELFF. In DNA form, the CDR3 reads TGCGCCAGCAGCCAAGAGGGACGGTCGAACACCGGGGAGCTGTTTTTT.

This clonotype occurred many times. V gene TRBV20-1 combines with J gene TRBJ2-7; 7 bases are a match to TRBD2. The trim removed 0 bases at V and 3 bases at J, leaving 11 bases unmatched. Germline values: CDR1 DFQATT, CDR2 SNEGSKA (reference sequence). The CDR3 has 16 residues. CDR3 coding DNA: TGCAGTGCTAGAGAGTTGGGGGGGAGGGACTTCTACGAGCAGTACTTC. This translates into CSARELGGRDFYEQYF.

In its sample, this clonotype was seen once. This chain connects TRBV6-6 to TRBJ1-2, with 7 bases matching TRBD1. V shed 6 bases and J 7 bases; nucleotides not matched to a gene: 8. The CDR3 contains 13 residues. Germline V gene lookup returns CDR1 MNHNY and CDR2 SVGAGI (reference sequence). The CDR3 bases are TGTGCCAGCAGCTTGGTAGGGGGCTTTGGCTACACCTTC. Residues: CASSLVGGFGYTF.

A single count supports this clonotype. The chain combines TRBV7-2 with TRBJ2-2; D call uncertain. Germline assignment: CDR1 SGHTA and CDR2 FQGNSA. V lost 6 bases and J 4 bases, leaving 9 bases between the germline ends. CDR3 size: 13 residues. The CDR3 DNA follows: TGTGCCAGCAGGACCATTGGCACCGGGGAGCTGTTTTTT. Translated: CASRTIGTGELFF.

This chain joins TRBV7-2 and TRBJ2-1; 9 bases match TRBD2. V lost 1 base and J lost 4; bases outside the gene matches: 2. Germline loops: CDR1 SGHTA, CDR2 FQGNSA. This CDR3 spans 15 amino acids. The CDR3 reads CASSLGTSVYNEQFF. The CDR3 bases are TGTGCCAGCAGCTTAGGGACTAGCGTTTACAATGAGCAGTTCTTC.

The chain uses TRBV12-3 or TRBV12-4 and TRBJ2-3, with 10 bases matching TRBD2. The V gene end was trimmed by 7 bases and the J gene end by 0 bases; junction bases not matched to a gene: 4. This CDR3 is built from 15 residues. CDR3 DNA sequence: TGTGCCAGCAAAACTAGCGGGACTAGCACAGATACGCAGTATTTT. This codes for CASKTSGTSTDTQYF.

This clonotype was picked up a small number of times. With a much larger clone just one base away, this may be a read error. J is TRBJ2-5 and V is TRBV4-2, with 8 bases identical to TRBD2. Germline trimming cut 3 bases from V and 5 bases from J; bases unmatched to any gene: 8. The CDR3 runs to 15 residues. The germline gives CDR1 LGHNA, CDR2 YNFKEQ. CDR3 region: CASSQAAGVEETQYF. CDR3 coding DNA: TGTGCCAGCAGCCAGGCAGCGGGAGTCGAGGAGACCCAGTACTTC.

This clonotype has ten or more counts. Sequence at one end of the junction differs from germline and may be a read error. The chain couples TRBV15 to TRBJ2-2; TRBD2 might be the D (6 bases). The V gene's germline CDR1 is LNHNV and CDR2 YYDKDF (reference sequence). This CDR3 has 15 amino acids. CDR3 in DNA: TGTGCCACCAGCAGAGAGCGACCGAACACCGGGGGGCTGTTTTTT. The encoded protein is CATSRERPNTGGLFF. Full variable domain (remainder filled in from reference TRBV15 and TRBJ2-2): DAMVIQNPRYQVTQFGKPVTLSCSQTLNHNVMYWYQQKSSQAPKLLFHYYDKDFNNEADTPDNFQSRRPNTSFCFLDIRSPGLGDTAMYLCATSRERPNTGGLFFGEGSRLTVL.

The chain couples TRBV7-3 to TRBJ2-7; 8 bases are a match to TRBD2. CDR1 and CDR2 from the germline V gene are SGHTA and FQGTGA. This CDR3 has 15 residues. The V segment lost 3 bases and the J segment 5 bases; nucleotides outside the gene matches: 9. Here the CDR3 reads CASSLRGSGINEQYF. The DNA for the CDR3 is TGTGCCAGCAGCTTGCGTGGTAGCGGGATCAACGAGCAGTACTTC.

V is TRBV7-2 and J is TRBJ2-7; perhaps TRBD1 as D (5 bases). The CDR3 consists of 13 residues. Per germline, CDR1 SGHTA and CDR2 FQGNSA. The V end lost 3 bases, the J end lost 4 bases, and 10 bases lay between the germline ends. The CDR3 DNA sequence: TGTGCCAGCAGCTTCCCAGGGCGGTACGAGCAGTACTTC. Its translation: CASSFPGRYEQYF.

The chain uses TRBV7-2 and TRBJ2-7, with unresolved D. The CDR3 is 13 residues long. The V end lost 1 base, the J end lost 2 bases, and 6 bases lay between the germline ends. The germline gives CDR1 SGHTA, CDR2 FQGNSA. This CDR3 reads CASSLERAYEQYF. The CDR3 nucleotides read TGTGCCAGCAGCTTAGAACGAGCCTACGAGCAGTACTTC.

The chain combines TRBV3-2 with TRBJ2-7; the D call of TRBD1 is as the table states it, not checked on the DNA. TRBV3-2 is labeled a pseudogene. This CDR3 comprises 16 residues. CDR3 nucleotides: TGTGCCAGCAGCTCCCCCGGGACAGGGGTTCCCCACGAGCAGTACTTC. This gives the protein CASSSPGTGVPHEQYF.

The rearrangement links TRBV6-5 to TRBJ2-7; 9 nucleotides align to TRBD1. The V and J ends lost 5 bases and 5 bases, in that order; junction bases with no gene match: 4. CDR3 size: 13 residues. Germline CDR1 MNHEY, CDR2 SVGAGI. The chain's CDR3 is CASSMGQGDEQYF. In DNA, the CDR3 is TGTGCCAGCAGTATGGGACAGGGCGACGAGCAGTACTTC.

This chain links TRBV29-1 with TRBJ1-2; 8 bases align to TRBD1. CDR3 length: 15 amino acids. V dropped 4 bases and J dropped 3; count of bases not matched to a gene: 10. Germline V gene sequence: CDR1 SQVTM, CDR2 ANQGSEA. The CDR3 sequence is CSVVDRGRADYGYTF. Here the CDR3 DNA reads TGCAGCGTTGTCGACAGGGGTAGAGCGGACTATGGCTACACCTTC.

A few counts support this clonotype. V gene TRBV24-1 combines with J gene TRBJ1-5; 7 nucleotides align to TRBD1. The CDR3 consists of 14 residues. With V trimmed by 3 bases and J by 4 bases, 2 bases remained unmatched. Germline CDR1 KGHDR, CDR2 SFDVKD. The CDR3 DNA follows: TGTGCCACCAGTGATCCCAGGGGGAATCAGCCCCAGCATTTT. Protein sequence: CATSDPRGNQPQHF.

The rearrangement uses TRBV5-6 and TRBJ2-3; TRBD2 aligns across 13 bases. Germline CDR1 is SGHDT and CDR2 is YYEEEE. The V gene end was trimmed by 2 bases and the J gene end by 5 bases; junction bases not matched to a gene: 5. The CDR3 is 16 residues long. This CDR3 is CASSFGLAGARDTQYF. The DNA of the CDR3 is TGTGCCAGCAGCTTCGGACTAGCGGGAGCCCGAGATACGCAGTATTTT.

This clonotype ranks as medium-sized (0.01 to 0.1%). The chain carries TRBV4-3 and TRBJ2-7; 9 nucleotides match TRBD2. CDR1 and CDR2 from the germline V gene are LGHNA and YSLEER. Trimming cost V 1 base and J 7 bases; bases outside gene matches: 5. CDR3 size: 14 residues. The CDR3 DNA reads TGCGCCAGCAGCCAAGTCGGGCTAGCGGGGGAGCAGTACTTC. Its protein product is CASSQVGLAGEQYF.

The genes are TRBV7-8 and TRBJ2-7, with 7 bases matching TRBD1. The germline CDR1 and CDR2 sequences are SGHVS and FQNEAQ. V trimming: 3 bases; J trimming: 0 bases; junction bases outside the gene matches: 5. The CDR3 length is 15 residues. CDR3 nucleotide sequence: TGTGCCAGCAGCTTGGGACAGTCTCCCTCCTACGAGCAGTACTTC. As protein: CASSLGQSPSYEQYF.

The sample holds many counts of this clonotype. This sequence joins TRBV7-9 and TRBJ1-5; D is perhaps TRBD1 (5 bases). With 6 bases removed from V and 6 bases from J, the gap between germline ends came to 9 bases. The germline V gene has CDR1 SEHNR and CDR2 FQNEAQ (reference sequence). This CDR3 is built from 12 residues. The CDR3 is CASSRGGQPQHF. The CDR3 DNA reads as TGTGCCAGCAGTAGGGGTGGTCAGCCCCAGCATTTT.

This chain uses TRBV20-1 with TRBJ2-7; 7 positions match TRBD2. There are 13 residues in the CDR3. V trimming: 0 bases; J trimming: 5 bases; junction bases outside the gene matches: 4. Germline V gene lookup returns CDR1 DFQATT and CDR2 SNEGSKA (reference sequence). The chain's CDR3 is CSAREGREDEQYF. As DNA, the CDR3 is TGCAGTGCTAGAGAGGGACGGGAGGACGAGCAGTACTTC.

The gene calls are TRBV7-9 and TRBJ2-3; 7 bases align to TRBD2. Trimming cost V 5 bases and J 2 bases; bases outside gene matches: 7. Germline V gene sequence: CDR1 SEHNR, CDR2 FQNEAQ (reference sequence). The CDR3 contains 15 residues. CDR3 amino acids: CASSPREANTDTQYF. CDR3 in DNA: TGTGCCAGCAGCCCACGGGAGGCCAACACAGATACGCAGTATTTT.

The chain is built from TRBV20-1 and TRBJ2-1, with 10 bases aligning to TRBD2. Germline V CDR1 and CDR2: DFQATT, SNEGSKA (reference sequence). This CDR3 has 19 amino acids. J lost 6 bases, V lost 0 bases, and 17 bases had no gene match. Here the CDR3 reads CSARDAGKSSGRASNEQFF. The CDR3 nucleotides are TGCAGTGCTAGAGATGCAGGGAAATCAAGCGGGAGGGCCAGCAATGAGCAGTTCTTC.

The chain joins TRBV7-9 to TRBJ1-2, with no clear D. V lost 6 bases to trimming and J lost 3 bases, with 11 bases between them. The germline V gene has CDR1 SEHNR and CDR2 FQNEAQ (reference sequence). This CDR3 has 13 residues. CDR3 in amino acids: CASRPAGYYGYTF. In DNA, the CDR3 is TGTGCCAGCAGGCCGGCGGGTTACTATGGCTACACCTTC.

The V call is TRBV12-3 or TRBV12-4, the J call TRBJ2-3; TRBD1 is a possible D gene (6 bases). This CDR3 spans 15 amino acids. Trimming left V 4 bases short and J 3 bases short, with 14 bases between. The DNA of the CDR3 is TGTGCCAGCAGTTCCCCTACCAGGGGAACAGATACGCAGTATTTT. Translation gives CASSSPTRGTDTQYF.

This clonotype was seen many times. The chain uses TRBV27 and TRBJ2-7; possible D gene TRBD2, 6 bases. V was shortened by 6 bases and J by 3 bases, with 21 bases between the two germline ends. There are 16 residues in the CDR3. Germline V lookup: CDR1 MNHEY, CDR2 SMNVEV (reference sequence). This CDR3 is CASRGGTGRRGYEQYF. The DNA of the CDR3 is TGTGCCAGCAGGGGGGGAACGGGGCGGAGGGGCTACGAGCAGTACTTC.